This T cell receptor beta chain was captured in a study of cytotoxic CD8 clonotypes in ibrutinib-treated CLL. Study at large: The study included 11 relapsed/refractory and under 16 treatment-naive patients; roughly 17 had IGHV unmutated disease. Findings and caveats of the study: Rising at ibrutinib response, clonality subsequently fell back toward baseline at progression.

This clone was seen a few times. The target antigen is unknown. TCRdb's copy holds only in-frame clones and misses some; the assay was immunoSEQ multiplex PCR. Among some 310,000 clones listed, 80% were seen once. TCR beta libraries used roughly 2 micrograms of DNA from cryopreserved PBMCs. This clonotype originated in a human donor with chronic lymphocytic leukemia. The sample here was PBMCs, taken before ibrutinib treatment.

CDR3 sequence (DNA): TGCAGCGTTGACCCGGGAGGGGCCGGCGAGCAGTACTTC. This encodes CSVDPGGAGEQYF. V gene TRBV29-1 combines with J gene TRBJ2-7; 8 positions agree with TRBD2. From germline, CDR1 is SQVTM and CDR2 ANQGSEA. This CDR3 region has 13 residues. V lost 3 bases to trimming and J lost 6 bases; unmatched junction nucleotides: 7.